Listed here are 22 T cell receptor beta chains from one sample, sequenced in a study of blood T cell repertoires in COVID-19 (dated by TCRdb to the early 2020s). Receptors were amplified or captured by the immunoSEQ multiplex PCR assay. TCRdb provides this immuneACCESS table in a form limited to in-frame rearrangements. Some clones are lacking; in checked studies, under half of them reflect an unresolved V gene, and why the rest are absent is not known. The sample has approximately 130,000 clones on record, over 70% of them singletons. Jointly, the top ten make up 2% to 3% of the sample. The sample was peripheral blood. The receptors here all came from a man aged 45-60 years with active COVID-19.

The V and J genes are TRBV7-2 and TRBJ1-2; 8 bases are a match to TRBD1. This CDR3 spans 14 amino acids. Germline V gene sequence: CDR1 SGHTA, CDR2 FQGNSA. The trim removed 1 base at V and 7 bases at J, leaving 5 bases unmatched. The CDR3 coding sequence is TGTGCCAGCAGCTTAGTACAGGGGGATACTGGCTACACCTTC. Protein: CASSLVQGDTGYTF.

CDR3 sequence: CASSQGRINTGELFF. The DNA of the CDR3 is TGTGCCAGCAGCCAAGGGAGGATCAACACCGGGGAGCTGTTTTTT. This chain uses TRBV14 with TRBJ2-2; D is perhaps TRBD2 (5 bases). CDR1 is SGHDN, CDR2 FVKESK, per germline. The CDR3 has 15 residues. V was shortened by 1 base and J by 2 bases, with 8 bases between the two germline ends.

This chain uses TRBV5-6 with TRBJ1-4; 7 nucleotides match TRBD1. The CDR3 loop spans 17 amino acids. V dropped 3 bases and J dropped 1; count of bases not matched to a gene: 9. CDR1 and CDR2 (germline): SGHDT, YYEEEE. The CDR3 region is CASSWGTARLTNEKLFF. CDR3 DNA: TGTGCCAGCAGCTGGGGGACAGCAAGGTTAACTAATGAAAAACTGTTTTTT.

The chain carries TRBV13 and TRBJ1-4; TRBD1 matches at 10 bases. This CDR3 is built from 17 residues. V was pared by 4 bases and J by 5 bases, with 10 bases of the junction left unmatched. The germline gives CDR1 PRHDT, CDR2 FYEKMQ (reference sequence). CDR3 bases: TGTGCCAGCAGCTCCACCGGGACAGGGGCTCCGAATGAAAAACTGTTTTTT. Protein product: CASSSTGTGAPNEKLFF.

This clone was counted only a few times. The CDR3 bases are TGCGCCAGCAGCCAAGGATCCCTCGGGGCAGGGGTCCAAAACATTCAGTACTTC. It yields the protein CASSQGSLGAGVQNIQYF. The chain uses TRBV4-3 and TRBJ2-4; perhaps TRBD1 as D (6 bases). CDR1 LGHNA and CDR2 YSLEER come from the germline V gene. With 1 base removed from V and 5 bases from J, the gap between germline ends came to 21 bases. The CDR3 contains 18 residues.

The V gene is TRBV5-1, the J gene TRBJ1-4; D is perhaps TRBD1 (5 bases). The CDR3 spans 14 residues. The germline V and J ends were trimmed by 4 bases and 2 bases, with 9 bases remaining between them. Germline values: CDR1 SGHRS, CDR2 YFSETQ. CDR3 nucleotides: TGCGCCAGCAGCGTAGGGGATACTAATGAAAAACTGTTTTTT. Translated: CASSVGDTNEKLFF.

The chain recombines TRBV7-2 with TRBJ1-4; perhaps TRBD1 as D (5 bases). The V end was cut by 1 base, the J end by 8 bases, with 11 bases between. Per germline, CDR1 SGHTA and CDR2 FQGNSA. The CDR3 is made up of 14 amino acids. CDR3 DNA: TGTGCCAGCAGCTTAGAGAGGACAATCGAAAAACTGTTTTTT. Protein product: CASSLERTIEKLFF.

CDR3 in DNA: TGCGCCAGCAGCGTCGACAGGGGGCATTTTGAGACCCAGTACTTC. Protein: CASSVDRGHFETQYF. The V and J genes are TRBV5-1 and TRBJ2-5, with 10 bases aligning to TRBD1. The CDR3 is made up of 15 amino acids. CDR1 SGHRS and CDR2 YFSETQ come from the germline V gene. Trimming at V came to 4 bases and at J to 5 bases, leaving 8 bases not matched to a gene. The full variable domain, rest sourced from reference TRBV5-1 and TRBJ2-5, is KAGVTQTPRYLIKTRGQQVTLSCSPISGHRSVSWYQQTPGQGLQFLFEYFSETQRNKGNFPGRFSGRQFSNSRSEMNVSTLELGDSALYLCASSVDRGHFETQYFGPGTRLLVL.

This rearrangement joins TRBV5-8 to TRBJ2-4; D remains ambiguous. From germline, CDR1 is SGHTS and CDR2 YDEGEE. V was trimmed by 2 bases and J by 5 bases, leaving 8 bases between them. This CDR3 comprises 13 residues. The CDR3 coding sequence is TGTGCCAGCAGCTTTAGAACTGAAAACATTCAGTACTTC. Protein sequence: CASSFRTENIQYF.

In this sample, this clone turned up once. The J gene is TRBJ2-4, the V gene TRBV7-2; D may be TRBD1 (7 bases). Germline CDR1 is SGHTA and CDR2 is FQGNSA. The CDR3 consists of 14 residues. Trimming removed 5 bases from V and 7 bases from J, with 15 bases in between. The CDR3 spells CASSRGTVRNIQYF. CDR3 in DNA: TGTGCCAGCAGCCGGGGGACAGTAAGGAACATTCAGTACTTC.

V is TRBV5-1 and J is TRBJ2-6; 7 nucleotides agree with TRBD1. The germline V gene has CDR1 SGHRS and CDR2 YFSETQ. Unmatched junction bases numbered 9, after V lost 4 bases and J lost 2 bases. CDR3 size: 17 residues. The CDR3 is CASSLDRAGAGANVLTF. DNA for the CDR3: TGCGCCAGCAGCCTCGACAGGGCTGGGGCTGGGGCCAACGTCCTGACTTTC.

This chain connects TRBV7-2 to TRBJ2-3, with 9 positions matching TRBD2. The junction had 6 bases not matched to a gene; V was cut back by 6 bases and J by 2 bases. The CDR3 loop spans 15 amino acids. The germline gives CDR1 SGHTA, CDR2 FQGNSA. The CDR3 region is CASRLTSGYTDTQYF. CDR3 coding DNA: TGTGCCAGCAGGTTGACTAGCGGATACACAGATACGCAGTATTTT.

This chain joins TRBV6-6 and TRBJ2-7, with a weak D call TRBD2 (5 bases). The V end was cut by 2 bases, the J end by 7 bases, with 18 bases between. Germline V gene sequence: CDR1 MNHNY, CDR2 SVGAGI (reference sequence). The CDR3 sequence is 15 residues long. DNA of the CDR3: TGTGCCAGCAGTTACGAGACCAAGCGGATGGGAGAGCAGTACTTC. Amino acid sequence: CASSYETKRMGEQYF.

The V and J genes are TRBV19 and TRBJ1-2; D call uncertain. Between the trimmed V and J ends, which lost 7 bases and 8 bases, there was a span of 17 bases. This CDR3 is 13 amino acids long. In germline, CDR1 is LNHDA, CDR2 SQIVND (reference sequence). The CDR3 region is CASTYIGSRGYTF. For the CDR3, the DNA is TGTGCCAGTACCTACATTGGGAGCCGGGGCTACACCTTC. The variable domain in full, completed from reference TRBV19 and TRBJ1-2, reads DGGITQSPKYLFRKEGQNVTLSCEQNLNHDAMYWYRQDPGQGLRLIYYSQIVNDFQKGDIAEGYSVSREKKESFPLTVTSAQKNPTAFYLCASTYIGSRGYTFGSGTRLTVV.

This rearrangement joins TRBV29-1 to TRBJ2-7, with a tentative D call TRBD1 (5 bases). This CDR3 is 13 amino acids long. Trimming removed 7 bases from V and 5 bases from J, with 18 bases in between. The germline V gene encodes CDR1 SQVTM and CDR2 ANQGSEA. The CDR3 loop is CSGKDTPRDEQYF. CDR3 in DNA: TGCAGCGGAAAGGACACCCCCAGGGACGAGCAGTACTTC.

This chain connects TRBV19 to TRBJ1-3; D is uncertain. This CDR3 spans 14 amino acids. V lost 3 bases to trimming and J lost 1 base, with 7 bases between them. Germline CDR1 LNHDA, CDR2 SQIVND (reference sequence). CDR3 in amino acids: CASSISSSGNTIYF. Written as DNA, the CDR3 is TGTGCCAGTAGTATTTCGTCTTCTGGAAACACCATATATTTT. Complete variable domain (other parts from reference TRBV19 and TRBJ1-3): DGGITQSPKYLFRKEGQNVTLSCEQNLNHDAMYWYRQDPGQGLRLIYYSQIVNDFQKGDIAEGYSVSREKKESFPLTVTSAQKNPTAFYLCASSISSSGNTIYFGEGSWLTVV.

The chain has TRBV18 and TRBJ1-6; 7 positions match TRBD1. The CDR3 length is 15 residues. Germline V gives CDR1 KGHSH, CDR2 LQKENI. The V and J ends lost 2 bases and 6 bases, in that order; junction bases with no gene match: 4. The CDR3: CASSPATGPNSPLHF. DNA for the CDR3: TGTGCCAGCTCACCAGCGACAGGGCCTAATTCACCCCTCCACTTT.

The genes are TRBV7-6 and TRBJ2-3; the match to TRBD2 covers 10 bases. Per germline, CDR1 SGHVS and CDR2 FNYEAQ. This CDR3 has 16 amino acids. The V gene end was trimmed by 5 bases and the J gene end by 5 bases; junction bases not matched to a gene: 10. The CDR3 nucleotides read TGTGCCAGCAGCCTTCGAACAGCGGGGGGGCTAGATACGCAGTATTTT. Translated: CASSLRTAGGLDTQYF.

This chain links TRBV5-1 with TRBJ1-2, with 9 positions matching TRBD1. Per the germline V gene, CDR1 is SGHRS and CDR2 is YFSETQ. This CDR3 has 14 residues. With V trimmed by 4 bases and J by 7 bases, 8 bases remained unmatched. CDR3 in DNA: TGCGCCAGCAGCCAAGGACAGGGGCGGGGTGGCTACACCTTC. Residues: CASSQGQGRGGYTF.

This clone occurred once. The rearrangement uses TRBV12-3 or TRBV12-4 and TRBJ2-7; TRBD2 might be the D (6 bases). This CDR3 contains 13 residues. The V and J ends lost 2 bases and 5 bases respectively, with 10 bases between them. CDR3 DNA sequence: TGTGCCAGCAGTTTATCAACGGGGGACGAGCAGTACTTC. This encodes CASSLSTGDEQYF.

This chain links TRBV5-6 with TRBJ2-1; TRBD2 matches 10 bases. The germline CDR1 and CDR2 sequences are SGHDT and YYEEEE. CDR3 length equals 16 residues. Germline trimming cut 1 base from V and 8 bases from J; bases unmatched to any gene: 9. The CDR3 nucleotides read TGTGCCAGCAGCTTGACTAGCGGGGCTCCTACCGATGAGCAGTTCTTC. Its protein product is CASSLTSGAPTDEQFF.

The chain couples TRBV7-2 to TRBJ2-7; D remains unclear. The germline CDR1 and CDR2 sequences are SGHTA and FQGNSA. The CDR3 is 14 amino acids. Trimming pared 0 bases from V and 3 bases from J, leaving 9 bases between. The chain's CDR3 is CASSLAQMFYEQYF. The CDR3 nucleotides read TGTGCCAGCAGCTTAGCACAGATGTTCTACGAGCAGTACTTC. The full variable domain, in which reference TRBV7-2 and TRBJ2-7 provide the parts outside the CDR3, is GAGVSQSPSNKVTEKGKDVELRCDPISGHTALYWYRQSLGQGLEFLIYFQGNSAPDKSGLPSDRFSAERTGGSVSTLTIQRTQQEDSAVYLCASSLAQMFYEQYFGPGTRLTVT.